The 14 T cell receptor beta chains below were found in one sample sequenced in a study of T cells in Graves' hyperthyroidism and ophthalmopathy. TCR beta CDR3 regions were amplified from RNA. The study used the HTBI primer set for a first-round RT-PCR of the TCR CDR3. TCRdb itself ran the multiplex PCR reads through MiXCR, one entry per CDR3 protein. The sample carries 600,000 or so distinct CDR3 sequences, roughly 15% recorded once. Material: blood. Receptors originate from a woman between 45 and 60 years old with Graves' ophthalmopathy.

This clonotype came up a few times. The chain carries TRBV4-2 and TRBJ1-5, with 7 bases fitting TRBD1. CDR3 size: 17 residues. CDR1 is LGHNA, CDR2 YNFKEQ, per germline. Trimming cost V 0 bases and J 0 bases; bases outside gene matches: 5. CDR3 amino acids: CASSQEIDRDSNQPQHF. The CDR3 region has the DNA TGTGCCAGCAGCCAAGAGATAGACAGGGATAGCAATCAGCCCCAGCATTTT.

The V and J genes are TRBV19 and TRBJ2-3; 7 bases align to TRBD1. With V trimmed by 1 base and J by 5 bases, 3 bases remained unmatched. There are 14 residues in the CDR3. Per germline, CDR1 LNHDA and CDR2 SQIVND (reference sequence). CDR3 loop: CASSIVAGGDTQYF. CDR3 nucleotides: TGTGCCAGTAGTATAGTCGCAGGGGGAGATACGCAGTATTTT.

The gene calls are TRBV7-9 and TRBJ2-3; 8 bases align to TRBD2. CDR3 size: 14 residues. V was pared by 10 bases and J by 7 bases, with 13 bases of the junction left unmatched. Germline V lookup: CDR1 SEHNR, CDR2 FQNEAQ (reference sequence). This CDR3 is CATESGRKRNTQYF. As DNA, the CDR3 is TGTGCCACTGAAAGCGGGAGAAAGCGGAATACGCAGTATTTT.

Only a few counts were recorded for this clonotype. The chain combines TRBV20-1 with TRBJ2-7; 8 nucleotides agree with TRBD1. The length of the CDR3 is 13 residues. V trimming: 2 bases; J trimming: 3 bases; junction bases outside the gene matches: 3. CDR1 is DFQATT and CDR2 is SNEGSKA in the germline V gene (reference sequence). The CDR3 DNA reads TGCAGTGCTAGAAGTGACAGGGGCTACGAGCAGTACTTC. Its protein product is CSARSDRGYEQYF.

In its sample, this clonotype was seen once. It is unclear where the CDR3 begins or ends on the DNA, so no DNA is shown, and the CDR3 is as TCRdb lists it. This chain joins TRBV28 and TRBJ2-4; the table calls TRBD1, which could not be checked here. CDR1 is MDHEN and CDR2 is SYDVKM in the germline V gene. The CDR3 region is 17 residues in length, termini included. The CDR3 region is CASSLGVFGTGIGLLYF.

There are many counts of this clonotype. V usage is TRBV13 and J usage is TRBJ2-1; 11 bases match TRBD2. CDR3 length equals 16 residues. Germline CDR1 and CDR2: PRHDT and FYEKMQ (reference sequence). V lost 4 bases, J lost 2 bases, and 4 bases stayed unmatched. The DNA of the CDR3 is TGTGCCAGCAGCTCCCCGGGACTAGCGGCCTACAATGAGCAGTTCTTC. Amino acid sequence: CASSSPGLAAYNEQFF. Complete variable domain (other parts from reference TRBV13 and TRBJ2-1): AAGVIQSPRHLIKEKRETATLKCYPIPRHDTVYWYQQGPGQDPQFLISFYEKMQSDKGSIPDRFSAQQFSDYHSELNMSSLELGDSALYFCASSSPGLAAYNEQFFGPGTRLTVL.

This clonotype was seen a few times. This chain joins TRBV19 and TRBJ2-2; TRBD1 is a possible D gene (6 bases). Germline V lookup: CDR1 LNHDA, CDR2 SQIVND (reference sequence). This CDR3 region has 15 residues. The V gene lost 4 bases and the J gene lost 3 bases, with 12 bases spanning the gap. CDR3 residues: CASSSPGQYTGELFF. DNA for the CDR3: TGTGCCAGTAGTAGTCCGGGACAATACACCGGGGAGCTGTTTTTT.

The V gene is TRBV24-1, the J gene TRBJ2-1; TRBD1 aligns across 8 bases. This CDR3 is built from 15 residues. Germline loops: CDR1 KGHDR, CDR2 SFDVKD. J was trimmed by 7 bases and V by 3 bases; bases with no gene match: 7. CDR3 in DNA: TGTGCCACCAGTGATCCACGGACAGGGATAAATGAGCAGTTCTTC. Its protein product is CATSDPRTGINEQFF.

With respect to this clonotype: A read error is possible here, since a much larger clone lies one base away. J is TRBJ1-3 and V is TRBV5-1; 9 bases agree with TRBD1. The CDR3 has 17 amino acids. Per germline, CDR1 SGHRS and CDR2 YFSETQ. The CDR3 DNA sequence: TGCGCCAGCAGCTTGGTTCCCGGGACAGGGCTTGGAAACACCGTATATTTT. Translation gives CASSLVPGTGLGNTVYF.

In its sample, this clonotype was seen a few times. This chain's CDR3 is CASSQDWTGVYNNEQFF. CDR3 bases: TGTGCCAGCAGCCAAGATTGGACGGGAGTATATAACAATGAGCAGTTCTTC. This chain links TRBV14 with TRBJ2-1, with a possible D match to TRBD2 (6 bases). Trimming removed 0 bases at V and 5 bases at J, with 17 bases between. The CDR3 is 17 amino acids. CDR1 and CDR2 from the germline V gene are SGHDN and FVKESK. Filled out from reference TRBV14 and TRBJ2-1, the complete variable domain reads EAGVTQFPSHSVIEKGQTVTLRCDPISGHDNLYWYRRVMGKEIKFLLHFVKESKQDESGMPNNRFLAERTGGTYSTLKVQPAELEDSGVYFCASSQDWTGVYNNEQFFGPGTRLTVL.

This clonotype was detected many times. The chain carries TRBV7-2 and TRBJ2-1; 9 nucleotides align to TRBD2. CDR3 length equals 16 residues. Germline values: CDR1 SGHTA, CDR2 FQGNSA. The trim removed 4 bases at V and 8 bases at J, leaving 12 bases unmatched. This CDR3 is CASSSYPAGGFDEQFF. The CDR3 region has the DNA TGTGCCAGCAGCTCCTACCCCGCGGGAGGGTTCGATGAGCAGTTCTTC. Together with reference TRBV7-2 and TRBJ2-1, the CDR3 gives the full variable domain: GAGVSQSPSNKVTEKGKDVELRCDPISGHTALYWYRQSLGQGLEFLIYFQGNSAPDKSGLPSDRFSAERTGGSVSTLTIQRTQQEDSAVYLCASSSYPAGGFDEQFFGPGTRLTVL.

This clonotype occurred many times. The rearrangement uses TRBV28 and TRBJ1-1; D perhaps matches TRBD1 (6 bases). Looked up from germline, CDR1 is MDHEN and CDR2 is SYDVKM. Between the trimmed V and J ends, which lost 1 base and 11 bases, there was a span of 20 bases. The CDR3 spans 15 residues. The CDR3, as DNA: TGTGCCAGCAGTTTATCGGGGGCAGGGGCGTCGGTTGCTTTCTTT. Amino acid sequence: CASSLSGAGASVAFF. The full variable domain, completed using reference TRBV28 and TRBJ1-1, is DVKVTQSSRYLVKRTGEKVFLECVQDMDHENMFWYRQDPGLGLRLIYFSYDVKMKEKGDIPEGYSVSREKKERFSLILESASTNQTSMYLCASSLSGAGASVAFFGQGTRLTVV.

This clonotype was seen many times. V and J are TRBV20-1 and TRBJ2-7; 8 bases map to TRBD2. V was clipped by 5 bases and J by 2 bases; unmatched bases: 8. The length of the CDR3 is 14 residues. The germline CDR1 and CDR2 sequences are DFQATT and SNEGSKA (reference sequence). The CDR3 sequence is CSAYTSGGAYEQYF. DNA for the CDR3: TGCAGTGCTTACACTAGCGGAGGGGCCTACGAGCAGTACTTC.

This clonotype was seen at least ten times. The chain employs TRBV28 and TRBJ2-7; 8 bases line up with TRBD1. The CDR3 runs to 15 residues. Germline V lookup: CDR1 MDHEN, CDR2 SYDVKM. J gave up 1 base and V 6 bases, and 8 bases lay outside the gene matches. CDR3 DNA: TGTGCCAGCAGCCAAGTCGGACAGGGTTCCTACGAGCAGTACTTC. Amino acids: CASSQVGQGSYEQYF.